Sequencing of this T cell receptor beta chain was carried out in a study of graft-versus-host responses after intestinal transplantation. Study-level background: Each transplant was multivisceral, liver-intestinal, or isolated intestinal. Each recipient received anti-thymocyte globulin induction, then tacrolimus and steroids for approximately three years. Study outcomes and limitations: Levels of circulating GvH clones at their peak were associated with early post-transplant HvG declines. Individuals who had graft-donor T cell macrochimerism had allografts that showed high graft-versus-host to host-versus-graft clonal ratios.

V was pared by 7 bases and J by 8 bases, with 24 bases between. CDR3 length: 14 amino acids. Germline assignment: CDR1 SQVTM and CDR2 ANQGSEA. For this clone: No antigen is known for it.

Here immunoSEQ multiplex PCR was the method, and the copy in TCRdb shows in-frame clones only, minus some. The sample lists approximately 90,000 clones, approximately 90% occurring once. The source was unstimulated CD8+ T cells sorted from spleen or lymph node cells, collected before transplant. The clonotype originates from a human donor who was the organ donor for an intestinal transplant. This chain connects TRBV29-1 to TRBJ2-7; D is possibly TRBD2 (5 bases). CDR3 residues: CSAGWWHRGHKQYF. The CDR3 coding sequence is TGCAGCGCGGGGTGGTGGCACCGGGGTCATAAGCAGTACTTC.